These T cell receptor beta chains were read from a single sample in a study of shared clonotypes between healthy human individuals. Sequencing used immunoSEQ multiplex PCR; TCRdb keeps in-frame clones, though not all of them. The table has a few million clones, approximately 90% seen once. The sequenced material came from naive CD4+ T cells sorted from blood. The receptors originated from a man between 18 and 29 years old in good health. CDR3s include the opening cysteine and the closing phenylalanine or tryptophan. The D gene is left open where the match is weak. The size entry is marked missing in some rows and otherwise reads once, few, many or a size class.

j_gene	v_gene	d_gene	abundance	CDR3aa	CDR3nt
TRBJ2-7	TRBV5-1	TRBD1	-	CASKRDREGGEQYF	TGCGCCAGCAAAAGGGACAGGGAGGGAGGCGAGCAGTACTTC
TRBJ1-2	TRBV6-5	TRBD1	-	CASSKDRGLNYGYTF	TGTGCCAGCAGTAAGGACAGGGGACTTAACTATGGCTACACCTTC
TRBJ2-7	TRBV30	-	-	CAWSFTPGGLGEQYF	TGTGCCTGGAGTTTCACGCCAGGGGGACTTGGCGAGCAGTACTTC
TRBJ1-2	TRBV9	-	-	CASSAPGDRLGYTF	TGTGCCAGCAGCGCCCCGGGGGATCGCCTAGGCTACACCTTC
TRBJ2-7	TRBV7-9	TRBD2	-	CASSFSGRSNEQYF	TGTGCCAGCAGCTTTAGCGGGAGGTCCAACGAGCAGTACTTC
TRBJ1-4	TRBV4-2	-	once	CASSQDGGETNEKLFF	TGTGCCAGCAGCCAAGATGGGGGAGAAACTAATGAAAAACTGTTTTTT
TRBJ1-1	TRBV2	-	-	CASSYPPTPRGFTEAFF	TGTGCCAGCAGTTACCCCCCCACCCCCAGGGGTTTCACTGAAGCTTTCTTT
TRBJ1-5	TRBV18	-	-	CASSPPGGNQPQHF	TGTGCCAGCTCACCTCCGGGGGGCAATCAGCCCCAGCATTTT
TRBJ2-7	TRBV7-2	TRBD1	-	CASSSGTGGYEQYF	TGTGCCAGCAGTTCCGGGACAGGGGGCTACGAGCAGTACTTC
TRBJ2-7	TRBV9	TRBD2	-	CASSVGSGTSVSYEQYF	TGTGCCAGCAGCGTAGGAAGCGGGACTAGCGTTTCCTACGAGCAGTACTTC
TRBJ1-6	TRBV5-6	TRBD1	-	CASSWTGTGNNSPLHF	TGTGCCAGCAGCTGGACCGGGACAGGGAACAATTCACCCCTCCACTTT
TRBJ2-5	TRBV7-9	-	-	CASSPDTGNGETQYF	TGTGCCAGCAGCCCTGACACGGGTAACGGAGAGACCCAGTACTTC
TRBJ2-1	TRBV28	-	-	CASLKASSYNEQFF	TGTGCCAGCCTAAAAGCGAGCTCCTACAATGAGCAGTTCTTC
TRBJ1-4	TRBV28	TRBD1	-	CASSSGQGAVGNEKLFF	TGTGCCAGCAGTTCCGGACAGGGGGCCGTGGGAAATGAAAAACTGTTTTTT
TRBJ2-5	TRBV5-6	TRBD2	-	CASSFLGLQETQYF	TGTGCCAGCAGCTTCCTGGGACTACAAGAGACCCAGTACTTC
TRBJ1-6	TRBV30	-	-	CAWKIPGLGNSPLHF	TGTGCCTGGAAGATCCCGGGTCTCGGGAATTCACCCCTCCACTTT
TRBJ2-1	TRBV29-1	TRBD1	-	CSVVRDRGEFF	TGCAGCGTGGTCCGGGACAGGGGGGAGTTCTTC
TRBJ1-3	TRBV6-5	-	-	CASSYRVTGNTIYF	TGTGCCAGCAGTTACAGAGTTACTGGAAACACCATATATTTT
TRBJ1-2	TRBV2	-	-	CASSGEGLGYGYTF	TGTGCCAGCAGTGGGGAAGGGTTAGGCTATGGCTACACCTTC
TRBJ1-2	TRBV5-1	TRBD1	-	CASSSNTRQGSYGYTF	TGCGCCAGCAGCTCGAATACTCGACAGGGAAGCTATGGCTACACCTTC
TRBJ1-6	TRBV5-6	-	-	CASSLVGRNNSPLHF	TGTGCCAGCAGCTTGGTTGGACGGAATAATTCACCCCTCCACTTT
TRBJ2-7	TRBV27	TRBD2	-	CASSLRSSGSYEQYF	TGTGCCAGCAGTTTAAGGTCTAGCGGGAGTTACGAGCAGTACTTC
TRBJ2-3	TRBV5-1	TRBD1	-	CASRPGQSTDTQYF	TGCGCCAGCAGACCGGGACAGAGCACAGATACGCAGTATTTT
TRBJ1-1	TRBV28	-	once	CASSLWGSVNTEAFF	TGTGCCAGCAGTTTGTGGGGTTCGGTGAACACTGAAGCTTTCTTT
TRBJ1-5	TRBV5-6	-	-	CASSLQGESQPQHF	TGTGCCAGCAGCCTGCAGGGTGAGAGTCAGCCCCAGCATTTT
TRBJ2-3	TRBV19	TRBD2	-	CASSPTTSGASTDTQYF	TGTGCCAGTAGTCCAACGACTAGCGGGGCTAGCACAGATACGCAGTATTTT
TRBJ2-4	TRBV4-3	TRBD2	-	CASSALAGGPNPLAKNIQYF	TGCGCCAGCAGCGCCCTAGCGGGAGGCCCCAACCCTCTAGCCAAAAACATTCAGTACTTC
TRBJ2-1	TRBV5-4	TRBD2	-	CASSSTSGSSYNEQFF	TGTGCCAGCAGCTCCACTAGCGGGAGCTCCTACAATGAGCAGTTCTTC
TRBJ1-4	TRBV30	-	-	CAWSVGAGTNEKLFF	TGTGCCTGGAGTGTAGGGGCGGGAACTAATGAAAAACTGTTTTTT
TRBJ2-5	TRBV7-6	-	-	CASSFQGQETQYF	TGTGCCAGCAGCTTTCAGGGTCAAGAGACCCAGTACTTC
TRBJ1-2	TRBV30	-	-	CAWQGGSSNYGYTF	TGTGCCTGGCAAGGGGGAAGCTCTAACTATGGCTACACCTTC
TRBJ2-7	TRBV30	-	-	CAWSTAYEQYF	TGTGCCTGGAGTACGGCGTACGAGCAGTACTTC
TRBJ2-2	TRBV19	TRBD1	-	CASRQRDRETGELFF	TGTGCCAGTAGGCAAAGGGACAGGGAGACCGGGGAGCTGTTTTTT
TRBJ2-7	TRBV27	-	once	CASSLLGDSTSYEQYF	TGTGCCAGCAGTTTATTAGGGGACTCGACATCCTACGAGCAGTACTTC
TRBJ2-5	TRBV15	-	-	CATSRGEKETQYF	TGTGCCACCAGCAGAGGGGAGAAAGAGACCCAGTACTTC
TRBJ1-5	TRBV2	-	-	CASLRDIAYSNQPQHF	TGTGCCAGCCTCCGGGACATAGCTTATAGCAATCAGCCCCAGCATTTT
TRBJ1-1	TRBV7-9	-	-	CASSLYSANTEAFF	TGTGCCAGCAGCTTATACAGCGCGAACACTGAAGCTTTCTTT
TRBJ2-3	TRBV6-6	-	-	CASSYSELGGITQYF	TGTGCCAGCAGTTACTCGGAACTGGGGGGAATTACGCAGTATTTT
TRBJ2-4	TRBV6-5	-	-	CASSSPPPGKNIQYF	TGTGCCAGCAGTTCCCCGCCCCCCGGGAAAAACATTCAGTACTTC
TRBJ2-7	TRBV5-1	TRBD2	-	CASSLGSSGGMNYEQYF	TGCGCCAGCAGCTTGGGCTCTAGCGGGGGGATGAACTACGAGCAGTACTTC
TRBJ1-4	TRBV6-6	-	-	CASSYPGYREEKLFF	TGTGCCAGCAGTTACCCGGGTTATAGGGAAGAAAAACTGTTTTTT
TRBJ1-4	TRBV30	-	once	CAWSVLGSNEKLFF	TGTGCCTGGAGTGTACTCGGGTCTAATGAAAAACTGTTTTTT
TRBJ1-6	TRBV5-1	-	-	CASSLDGLYNSPLHF	TGCGCCAGCAGCTTGGACGGACTTTATAATTCACCCCTCCACTTT
TRBJ2-3	TRBV6-5	-	-	CASSRTGWSDTQYF	TGTGCCAGCAGTCGAACAGGGTGGTCAGATACGCAGTATTTT
TRBJ2-1	TRBV12-2	-	-	CASRLAPTLAGGYLSSYNEQFF	TGTGCAAGTCGCTTAGCCCCCACTCTAGCGGGGGGTTATCTTAGCTCCTACAATGAGCAGTTCTTC
TRBJ2-3	TRBV19	TRBD2	-	CASSEPGTSGGFTDTQYF	TGTGCCAGTAGCGAACCCGGGACTAGCGGGGGATTCACAGATACGCAGTATTTT
TRBJ2-7	TRBV28	-	-	CASTPGSRPDEQYF	TGTGCCAGCACCCCGGGGTCCCGACCCGACGAGCAGTACTTC
TRBJ2-5	TRBV7-9	TRBD2	-	CASSRLAGVRETQYF	TGTGCCAGCAGCCGACTAGCGGGAGTCCGAGAGACCCAGTACTTC
TRBJ1-6	TRBV10-3	-	once	CAQTRERSYNSPLHF	TGTGCCCAAACCAGGGAGAGGTCCTATAATTCACCCCTCCACTTT
TRBJ1-4	TRBV19	-	-	CASNTPGGRTNEKLFF	TGTGCCAGTAACACCCCGGGGGGACGAACTAATGAAAAACTGTTTTTT
TRBJ2-3	TRBV6-5	-	-	CASSYSLGSTDTQYF	TGTGCCAGCAGTTACTCTCTGGGGAGCACAGATACGCAGTATTTT